This TCR beta chain was obtained from a study of metastatic and nonmetastatic thyroid tumors. Study overall: Repertoires from malignant and benign thyroid patients were compared across blood and tumor or nodule tissue. Study-level points and caveats: Relative to benign nodules, malignant thyroid tumors were reportedly characterized by significantly elevated TCR beta diversity in blood and tumor.

The trim removed 3 bases at V and 7 bases at J, leaving 10 bases unmatched. Germline V gene sequence: CDR1 SGDLS, CDR2 YYNGEE. This CDR3 region has 16 residues. As originally analysed: Variation in CDR3 across clinicopathological groups served as the basis for constructing a distant-metastasis classifier in papillary thyroid cancer. TCRdb re-analyzed the PCR reads using MiXCR. The V and J calls follow TCRdb's processing rather than the paper's. The table shows some 20,000 clones, with around a sixth occurring only once. Thyroid surgery was performed in patients who had received no treatment beforehand. This clone occurred many times. Antigen specificity is unknown.

This chain uses TRBV9 with TRBJ2-1; TRBD2 matches at 10 bases. Specimen: blood. This clonotype originated in a male donor with papillary thyroid cancer or a benign thyroid nodule (not recorded which). Some clones in this sample may be carry-over from other donors' samples. CDR3 sequence reads: CASSDRTSGVGNEQFF. The CDR3 nucleotides read TGTGCCAGCAGCGATCGGACTAGCGGAGTGGGGAATGAGCAGTTCTTC.